Shown below are 22 T cell receptor beta chains from a single sample sequenced in a study of spatial heterogeneity in lung cancer. Broader study findings: Within tumors, counts of expanded alpha and beta TCRs tracked tumor mutation counts.

Their antigen targets remain unknown. Time point of the sample: sample taken at primary tumor resection. MiXCR, applied by TCRdb to the 5' RACE reads, yields one record per CDR3 protein. The sample contains 7,000 to 8,500 distinct CDR3 sequences, approximately 13% of which appear only once. The specimen comprised lung tumor tissue, sampled at surgery. These receptors were obtained from a male donor with early-stage non-small cell lung cancer.

In its sample, this clonotype is medium-sized (0.01 to 0.1%). The library was prepared for alpha chains; this beta chain is a stray read, so its frequency means little. This chain connects TRBV28 to TRBJ1-1; TRBD1 might be the D (6 bases). Trimming pared 5 bases from V and 0 bases from J, leaving 13 bases between. CDR1 MDHEN and CDR2 SYDVKM come from the germline V gene. The CDR3 covers 15 residues. This CDR3 reads CASSPLPGVNTEAFF. CDR3 bases: TGTGCCAGCAGTCCGCTCCCAGGGGTGAACACTGAAGCTTTCTTT.

This clonotype was counted at least ten times. Germline is not matched at one junction end, which may reflect a read error. This beta chain is off target for a library built for alpha chains, so its abundance means little. The chain joins TRBV10-3 to TRBJ2-7; D could derive from TRBD1 or TRBD2 (5 bases each). The CDR3 has 13 residues. Germline V gene data show CDR1 as ENHRY and CDR2 as SYGVKD. The CDR3 bases are TGTGCCATCGGTGATGGGACCTCCCTTGAGCAGTACTTC. It translates to CAIGDGTSLEQYF.

This clonotype was counted many times. This beta chain came through as a stray read in a library set up for alpha chains, and its size says little. The V call is TRBV29-1, the J call TRBJ2-1; D might be TRBD1 (6 bases). Germline lookup yields CDR1 SQVTM and CDR2 ANQGSEA. CDR3 length equals 16 residues. Trimming cost V 8 bases and J 3 bases, with 23 bases left between them. This chain's CDR3 is CSSSPNRAFNYNEQFF. For the CDR3, the DNA is TGCAGCTCTTCCCCTAACAGGGCCTTCAACTACAATGAGCAGTTCTTC.

In this sample, this clonotype turned up many times. In a library made to pick up alpha chains, this beta chain is a stray read with a size that means little. CDR3 residues: CASSFGSLQETQYF. As DNA, the CDR3 is TGTGCCAGCAGCTTTGGGAGCCTCCAAGAGACCCAGTACTTC. The genes are TRBV11-2 and TRBJ2-5, with D perhaps TRBD2 (5 bases). This CDR3 is 14 amino acids long. Trimming took 3 bases from V and 1 from J, leaving 9 bases between them. CDR1 SGHAT and CDR2 FQNNGV come from the germline V gene. The complete variable domain, with remaining parts taken from reference TRBV11-2 and TRBJ2-5, reads EAGVAQSPRYKIIEKRQSVAFWCNPISGHATLYWYQQILGQGPKLLIQFQNNGVVDDSQLPKDRFSAERLKGVDSTLKIQPAKLEDSAVYLCASSFGSLQETQYFGPGTRLLVL.

With regard to this clonotype: Being off target in a library aimed at alpha chains, this beta chain has a size of little meaning. The chain joins TRBV20-1 to TRBJ2-1, with 13 nucleotides matching TRBD2. V lost 4 bases to trimming and J lost 8 bases; unmatched junction nucleotides: 17. This CDR3 comprises 18 residues. CDR1 DFQATT and CDR2 SNEGSKA come from the germline V gene (reference sequence). The CDR3 loop reads CSATPTSGRAGVVHEQFF. In DNA, the CDR3 is TGCAGTGCTACCCCCACTAGCGGGAGGGCCGGTGTTGTCCATGAGCAGTTCTTC.

Many counts were recorded for this clonotype. Since it is a stray read in a library aimed at alpha chains, this beta chain has a size that is not meaningful. This chain uses TRBV27 with TRBJ2-2; D is unclear. In germline, CDR1 is MNHEY, CDR2 SMNVEV (reference sequence). The CDR3 is 12 residues long. Trimming pared 6 bases from V and 4 bases from J, leaving 6 bases between. The CDR3 region is CASSSTTGELFF. The CDR3 DNA reads TGTGCCAGCAGCTCTACCACCGGGGAGCTGTTTTTT.

There are many counts of this clonotype. As an off-target read in a library built for alpha chains, this beta chain has a frequency of little significance. The chain is built from TRBV3-1 and TRBJ2-7; a weak D match, TRBD2 (5 bases). Germline CDR1 reads LGHDT; CDR2 reads YNNKEL (reference sequence). The CDR3 has 16 amino acids. V was trimmed by 0 bases and J by 3 bases, leaving 15 bases between them. CDR3 bases: TGTGCCAGCAGCCAAGATGAGGGCCAGGTTTACTACGAGCAGTACTTC. Translated, it gives CASSQDEGQVYYEQYF.

This clonotype has at least ten counts. The library was designed around alpha chains, so this beta chain is a stray read whose abundance carries little weight. The chain has TRBV6-2 or TRBV6-3 and TRBJ2-3; 7 nucleotides align to TRBD1. The germline V gene has CDR1 MNHEY and CDR2 SVGEGT. V shed 0 bases and J 4 bases; nucleotides not matched to a gene: 4. The length of the CDR3 is 15 residues. The CDR3 loop is CASSYSRDSADTQYF. The CDR3 nucleotides read TGTGCCAGCAGTTACTCGAGGGACAGCGCAGATACGCAGTATTTT.

This clonotype was seen repeatedly, ten times or more. This beta chain is a stray sequence in a library constructed for alpha chains; its clone size is not meaningful. V is TRBV7-9 and J is TRBJ2-7; 11 bases are a match to TRBD2. This CDR3 region has 15 residues. The V gene end was trimmed by 5 bases and the J gene end by 3 bases; junction bases not matched to a gene: 6. Germline CDR1 and CDR2: SEHNR and FQNEAQ (reference sequence). CDR3 sequence: CASSVLAGVVYEQYF. For the CDR3, the DNA is TGTGCCAGCAGCGTACTAGCGGGAGTAGTCTACGAGCAGTACTTC.

This clonotype was recorded many times. The library was designed around alpha chains, so this beta chain is a stray read whose abundance carries little weight. CDR3 nucleotides: TGTGCCAGCAGTTTAGGGCTTTGGGACAGAGATAACTATGGCTACACCTTC. This translates into CASSLGLWDRDNYGYTF. The rearrangement links TRBV27 to TRBJ1-2, with 7 positions matching TRBD1. The CDR3 runs to 17 residues. Germline trimming cut 2 bases from V and 1 base from J; bases unmatched to any gene: 10. Germline V gives CDR1 MNHEY, CDR2 SMNVEV (reference sequence).

A note on this clonotype: This beta chain is an unintended read in a library built for alpha chains; its size means little. The rearrangement joins TRBV28 to TRBJ2-2; D possibly corresponds to TRBD1 (7 bases). Trimming pared 8 bases from V and 5 bases from J, leaving 15 bases between. The CDR3 totals 14 residues. Germline CDR1 MDHEN, CDR2 SYDVKM. In nucleotides, the CDR3 is TGTGCCAGCCAGGGGGGCACAGGGACCGGGGAGCTGTTTTTT. This encodes CASQGGTGTGELFF.

Worth noting for this clonotype: This beta chain represents an off-target read in a library built for alpha chains; its size is of limited meaning. The chain links TRBV11-3 to TRBJ1-1; 9 bases are shared with TRBD1. The CDR3 sequence is 15 residues long. V trimming: 5 bases; J trimming: 4 bases; junction bases outside the gene matches: 8. The V gene's germline CDR1 is SGHNT and CDR2 YENEEA. Here the CDR3 reads CASSPGQGRGTEAFF. DNA of the CDR3: TGTGCCAGCAGCCCGGGACAGGGAAGGGGCACTGAAGCTTTCTTT.

In this sample, this clonotype turned up many times. Found in a library prepared for alpha chains, this beta chain is an off-target read, and its abundance has little meaning. This chain links TRBV18 with TRBJ1-2; a weak D match, TRBD1 (5 bases). The V gene's germline CDR1 is KGHSH and CDR2 LQKENI. Trimming stripped 3 bases from V and 13 bases from J, with 12 bases between. The CDR3 is made up of 11 amino acids. The CDR3 sequence: CASSPDTSTTF. CDR3 nucleotide sequence: TGTGCCAGCTCACCGGACACCTCAACCACCTTC.

This clonotype is large (0.1 to 1%) by share. Because the library targeted alpha chains, this beta chain is an off-target read whose size means little. This rearrangement joins TRBV7-2 to TRBJ1-2; D unclear. Germline V gives CDR1 SGHTA, CDR2 FQGNSA. Trimming took 2 bases from V and 7 from J, leaving 11 bases between them. This CDR3 has 13 residues. The CDR3 bases are TGTGCCAGCAGCTTACCGGGAAGGTCTGGCTACACCTTC. It codes for CASSLPGRSGYTF.

This clonotype was counted at least ten times. This beta chain represents an off-target read in a library built for alpha chains; its size is of limited meaning. J is TRBJ1-1 and V is TRBV27, with 7 bases matching TRBD1. This CDR3 has 14 residues. In germline, CDR1 is MNHEY, CDR2 SMNVEV (reference sequence). Trimming cost V 2 bases and J 7 bases; bases outside gene matches: 7. This CDR3 is CASSLTGVGGEAFF. In DNA, the CDR3 is TGTGCCAGCAGTTTAACAGGGGTTGGGGGTGAAGCTTTCTTT.

The table lists this clonotype with a few counts. A library prepared for alpha chains yielded this beta chain as an off-target read; its size is of little meaning. The chain couples TRBV12-3 or TRBV12-4 to TRBJ2-1, with 10 bases matching TRBD2. The length of the CDR3 is 15 residues. V shed 5 bases, J shed 3 bases, and the junction held 4 bases outside the gene matches. CDR3 protein: CASSAGTSVYNEQFF. The CDR3, as DNA: TGTGCCAGCAGTGCCGGGACTAGCGTCTACAATGAGCAGTTCTTC.

This clonotype qualifies as medium-sized. In a library made to pick up alpha chains, this beta chain is a stray read with a size that means little. CDR3 sequence reads: CASRTSTDTQYF. CDR3 nucleotide sequence: TGTGCCAGCAGAACTAGCACAGATACGCAGTATTTT. The rearrangement uses TRBV28 and TRBJ2-3; D is undetermined. The CDR3 has 12 residues. The V end was cut by 6 bases, the J end by 0 bases, with 4 bases between. The germline CDR1 and CDR2 sequences are MDHEN and SYDVKM.

Of note for this clonotype: The size of this beta chain means little, since it is a stray read in a library made for alpha chains. This chain joins TRBV7-8 and TRBJ2-7, with no clear D. The CDR3 spans 13 residues. Germline CDR1 is SGHVS and CDR2 is FQNEAQ. With 1 base removed from V and 1 base from J, the gap between germline ends came to 5 bases. The CDR3 region is CASSLGRSYEQYF. In DNA, the CDR3 is TGTGCCAGCAGCTTAGGACGGTCCTACGAGCAGTACTTC.

This clonotype is large within its sample. This beta chain appears as a stray read in a library generated for alpha chains; its size is not informative. The chain combines TRBV9 with TRBJ2-1, with 11 bases that match TRBD1. The trim removed 4 bases at V and 3 bases at J, leaving 6 bases unmatched. The germline gives CDR1 SGDLS, CDR2 YYNGEE. The CDR3 is 16 residues long. This chain's CDR3 is CASSPGTGGFYNEQFF. For the CDR3, the DNA is TGTGCCAGCAGCCCCGGGACAGGGGGTTTCTACAATGAGCAGTTCTTC.

This clonotype is labeled medium-sized. The size of this beta chain means little, since it is a stray read in a library made for alpha chains. The V and J genes are TRBV29-1 and TRBJ2-7; 11 bases match TRBD1. Germline assignment: CDR1 SQVTM and CDR2 ANQGSEA. This CDR3 has 14 residues. With 3 bases clipped from V and 3 bases from J, the junction kept 4 bases outside the gene matches. The DNA of the CDR3 is TGCAGCGTTGATTCCGGGACAGGGGGCTACGAGCAGTACTTC. This encodes CSVDSGTGGYEQYF.

Note on this clonotype: This could be a read error, since a much larger clone is one nucleotide away. For a library built for alpha chains, this beta chain is a stray read; little rests on its size. The J gene is TRBJ2-1, the V gene TRBV5-1, with D possibly TRBD2 on 5 matching bases. This CDR3 contains 15 residues. Germline lookup yields CDR1 SGHRS and CDR2 YFSETQ. DNA for the CDR3: TGCACCAGCAGCTTGCTTGCGGGTTCCTACAATGAGCAGTTCTTC. This codes for CTSSLLAGSYNEQFF. Based on the CDR3 plus reference TRBV5-1 and TRBJ2-1, the full variable domain is KAGVTQTPRYLIKTRGQQVTLSCSPISGHRSVSWYQQTPGQGLQFLFEYFSETQRNKGNFPGRFSGRQFSNSRSEMNVSTLELGDSALYLCTSSLLAGSYNEQFFGPGTRLTVL.

This clonotype is classed as medium-sized. This beta chain is a stray read from a library made for alpha chains; its abundance is not meaningful. The chain carries TRBV7-2 and TRBJ2-3; D gene unclear. The germline gives CDR1 SGHTA, CDR2 FQGNSA. This CDR3 is built from 13 residues. V gave up 4 bases and J gave up 2 bases, with 7 bases separating them. The chain's CDR3 is CASSWSNTDTQYF. Here the CDR3 DNA reads TGTGCCAGCAGCTGGTCTAACACAGATACGCAGTATTTT.